Below, one T cell receptor (beta chain) is given with its context. What it binds is unknown. These data are taken from a study of T cell responses to AZD1222 COVID-19 vaccine. Whole-study findings and limits: White British ancestry dominated among donors, who included more females, and clonal diversity was possibly underestimated. Baseline testing showed seropositivity in only a handful of AZD1222 recipients.

Method: immunoSEQ multiplex PCR; TCRdb's copy keeps in-frame clones and lacks some. The data contain around 100,000 clones, around 95% of them seen just once; the ten biggest clones take up around 2%. Per the germline V gene, CDR1 is SGHRS and CDR2 is YFSETQ. The CDR3 runs 13 residues. V was cut by 0 bases and J by 4 bases, with 7 bases left in between. The origin of this receptor is an adult in good health. The V call is TRBV5-1, the J call TRBJ1-1; D uncertain. Material: peripheral blood, obtained on day 0 of AZD1222 vaccination. The CDR3 nucleotides are TGCGCCAGCAGCTTGGAACAGACCACTGAAGCTTTCTTT. Protein product: CASSLEQTTEAFF.